The 5 T cell receptor beta chains given below trace back to one sample, sequenced in a study of T cell clonality in common variable immunodeficiency. The data were produced by immunoSEQ multiplex PCR, yet TCRdb's version contains in-frame clones alone and is incomplete. The record shows approximately 64,000 clones for this sample, with no singletons present. The source material was peripheral blood mononuclear cells. These receptors came from a person between 18 and 69 years old in good health.

This clone was detected ten times or more. The read ends 3 residues before the CDR3 terminus; that terminus is restored from the germline J gene. The genes are TRBV4-1 and TRBJ2-4; no reliable D call. This CDR3 has 15 amino acids. With 0 bases removed from V and 4 bases from J, the gap between germline ends came to 10 bases. CDR1 is MGHRA and CDR2 is YSYEKL in the germline V gene. The CDR3 DNA, read in part, is TGCGCCAGCAGCCAAGACGCAGGCCCTAAAAACATT. It specifies CASSQDAGPKNI. The complete CDR3 sequence is CASSQDAGPKNIQYF.

This clone appeared many times. The sequenced fragment ends 3 residues before the CDR3 boundary, so the rest is inferred from the germline J gene. This chain joins TRBV6-2 or TRBV6-3 and TRBJ2-7; the D gene is possibly TRBD2 (5 bases). The CDR3 length is 13 residues. Germline lookup yields CDR1 MNHEY and CDR2 SVGEGT. Trimming shortened V by 2 bases and J by 3 bases, and 8 bases separated the two germline ends. The CDR3 region is CASSYGLNYEQYF. CDR3 DNA (partial): TGTGCCAGCAGTTACGGACTTAACTACGAG.

This clone was seen many times. The read comes to an end 3 residues before the CDR3 does, leaving the germline J gene to fill in the end. The chain is built from TRBV30 and TRBJ2-1; D tentatively fits TRBD1 or TRBD2 (6 bases each). The germline CDR1 and CDR2 sequences are GTSNPN and SVGIG (reference sequence). V lost 8 bases and J lost 3, with 14 bases in between. The CDR3 consists of 13 residues. The sequenced part of the CDR3 DNA is TGTGCCAGTACAGGGAGGAGCTACAATGAG. As protein: CASTGRSYNE. The entire CDR3 reads CASTGRSYNEQFF.

This clone has a count of ten or more. The CDR3 end lies 3 residues beyond the end of the read and is filled in from the germline J gene. This chain links TRBV6-2 or TRBV6-3 with TRBJ1-4; 9 nucleotides agree with TRBD1. After removal of 5 bases from V and 8 bases from J, the junction contained 9 bases not matched to a gene. Germline V lookup: CDR1 MNHEY, CDR2 SVGEGT. The CDR3 consists of 15 residues. The CDR3 bases that were read are TGTGCCAGCAGTACGAGGGACAGGGTCGGAGAAAAA. Translated, it gives CASSTRDRVGEK. The complete CDR3 protein is CASSTRDRVGEKLFF.

In this sample, this clone turned up many times. The read is 3 residues too short to cover the CDR3 end, so that end is filled in from the germline J gene. The chain has TRBV19 and TRBJ1-2; D might be TRBD1 (6 bases). The V end lost 10 bases, the J end lost 4 bases, and 16 bases lay between the germline ends. Per germline, CDR1 LNHDA and CDR2 SQIVND (reference sequence). CDR3 size: 13 residues. The CDR3 spells CATNPTGSYGYTF. CDR3 DNA, as far as it was read: TGTGCCACCAACCCGACAGGCTCCTATGGC.